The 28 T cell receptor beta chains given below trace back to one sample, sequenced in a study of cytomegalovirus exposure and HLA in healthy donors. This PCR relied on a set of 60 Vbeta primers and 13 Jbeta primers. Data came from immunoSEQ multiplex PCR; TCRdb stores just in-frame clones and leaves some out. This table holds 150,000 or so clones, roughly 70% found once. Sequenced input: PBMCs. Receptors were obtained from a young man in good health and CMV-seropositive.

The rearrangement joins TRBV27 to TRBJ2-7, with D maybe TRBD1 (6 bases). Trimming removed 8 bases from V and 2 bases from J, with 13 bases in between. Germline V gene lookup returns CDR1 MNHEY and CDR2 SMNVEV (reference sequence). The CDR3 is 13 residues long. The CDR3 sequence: CASGRQVAYEQYF. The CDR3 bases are TGTGCCAGCGGCCGACAGGTAGCCTACGAGCAGTACTTC.

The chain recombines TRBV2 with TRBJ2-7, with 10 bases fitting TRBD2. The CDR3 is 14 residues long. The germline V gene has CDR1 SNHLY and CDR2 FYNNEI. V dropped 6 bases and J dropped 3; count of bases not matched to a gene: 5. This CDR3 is CASRTGTSDYEQYF. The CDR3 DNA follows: TGTGCCAGCAGGACCGGGACTAGCGACTACGAGCAGTACTTC.

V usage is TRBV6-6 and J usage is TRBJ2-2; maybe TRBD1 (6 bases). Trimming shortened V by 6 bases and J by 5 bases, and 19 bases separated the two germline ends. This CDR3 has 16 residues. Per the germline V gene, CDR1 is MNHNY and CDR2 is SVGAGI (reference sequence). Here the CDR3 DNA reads TGTGCCAGCAGATATGAGGCAGGGGTAGGAACCGGGGAGCTGTTTTTT. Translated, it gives CASRYEAGVGTGELFF.

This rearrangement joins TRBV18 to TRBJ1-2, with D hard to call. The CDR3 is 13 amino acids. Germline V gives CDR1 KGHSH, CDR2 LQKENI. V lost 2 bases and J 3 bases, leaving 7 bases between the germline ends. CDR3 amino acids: CASSPNGDYGYTF. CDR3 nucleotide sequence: TGTGCCAGCTCACCAAACGGGGACTATGGCTACACCTTC.

The CDR3 loop is CASSTGGGPGYEQYF. DNA for the CDR3: TGTGCCAGCAGCACTGGGGGGGGGCCAGGGTACGAGCAGTACTTC. The chain links TRBV11-3 to TRBJ2-7; D may be TRBD2 (7 bases). Trimming pared 5 bases from V and 4 bases from J, leaving 18 bases between. Germline-derived CDR1 and CDR2 are SGHNT and YENEEA. The CDR3 sequence is 15 residues long.

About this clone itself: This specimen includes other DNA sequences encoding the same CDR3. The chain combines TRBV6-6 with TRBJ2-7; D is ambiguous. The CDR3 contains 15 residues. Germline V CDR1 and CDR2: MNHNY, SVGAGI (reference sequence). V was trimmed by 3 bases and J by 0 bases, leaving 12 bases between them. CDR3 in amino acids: CASSYNRHSSYEQYF. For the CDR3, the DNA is TGTGCCAGCAGTTATAACCGACATAGCTCCTACGAGCAGTACTTC.

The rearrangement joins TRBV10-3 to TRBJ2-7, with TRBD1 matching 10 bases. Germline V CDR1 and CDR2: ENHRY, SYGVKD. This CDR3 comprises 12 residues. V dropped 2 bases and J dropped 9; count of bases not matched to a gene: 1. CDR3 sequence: CAISEGTGVQYF. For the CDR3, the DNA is TGTGCCATCAGTGAGGGGACAGGGGTGCAGTACTTC.

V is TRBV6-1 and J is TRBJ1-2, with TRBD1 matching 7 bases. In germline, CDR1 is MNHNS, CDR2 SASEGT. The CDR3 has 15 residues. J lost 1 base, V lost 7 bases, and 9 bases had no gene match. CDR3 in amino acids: CASKAPRQGNYGYTF. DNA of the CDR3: TGTGCCAGCAAAGCACCTAGACAGGGTAACTATGGCTACACCTTC.

This chain's CDR3 is CASSRTSSEQYF. The CDR3 coding sequence is TGCGCCAGCAGCCGAACTAGCAGCGAGCAGTACTTC. The chain is built from TRBV10-1 and TRBJ2-7; tentative D call: TRBD2 (6 bases). CDR3 size: 12 residues. Germline CDR1 reads WNHNN; CDR2 reads SYGVQD (reference sequence). V lost 6 bases, J lost 6 bases, and 12 bases lay in between.

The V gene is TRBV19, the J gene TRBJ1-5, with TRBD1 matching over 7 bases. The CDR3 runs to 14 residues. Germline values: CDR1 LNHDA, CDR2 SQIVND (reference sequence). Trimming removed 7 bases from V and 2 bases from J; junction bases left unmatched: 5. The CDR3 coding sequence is TGTGCCAGTATGCGCGGACAGGGCAATCAGCCCCAGCATTTT. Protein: CASMRGQGNQPQHF.

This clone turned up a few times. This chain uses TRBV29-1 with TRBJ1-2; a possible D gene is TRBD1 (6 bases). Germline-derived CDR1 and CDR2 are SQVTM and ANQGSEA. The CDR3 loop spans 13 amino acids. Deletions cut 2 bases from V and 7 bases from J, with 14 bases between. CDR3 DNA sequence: TGCAGCGTTGAAAGGACAGCCATGCTTGGCTACACCTTC. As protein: CSVERTAMLGYTF.

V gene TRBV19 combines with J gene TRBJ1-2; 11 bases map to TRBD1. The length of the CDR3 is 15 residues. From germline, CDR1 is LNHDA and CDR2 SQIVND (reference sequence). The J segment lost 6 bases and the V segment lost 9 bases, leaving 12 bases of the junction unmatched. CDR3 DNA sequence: TGTGCCAGCCAGTTACAGGGGACAGGGGGTCATGGCTACACCTTC. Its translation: CASQLQGTGGHGYTF. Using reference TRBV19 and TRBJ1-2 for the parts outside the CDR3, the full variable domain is DGGITQSPKYLFRKEGQNVTLSCEQNLNHDAMYWYRQDPGQGLRLIYYSQIVNDFQKGDIAEGYSVSREKKESFPLTVTSAQKNPTAFYLCASQLQGTGGHGYTFGSGTRLTVV.

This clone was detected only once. DNA for the CDR3: TGTGCCAGCAGCTTCCAAGGGGACACTGAAGCTTTCTTT. It yields the protein CASSFQGDTEAFF. This sequence joins TRBV7-3 and TRBJ1-1; tentatively, D is TRBD1 (5 bases). Germline CDR1 reads SGHTA; CDR2 reads FQGTGA. The CDR3 has 13 residues. The V end was cut by 3 bases, the J end by 3 bases, with 8 bases between. The variable domain in full, completed from reference TRBV7-3 and TRBJ1-1, reads GAGVSQTPSNKVTEKGKYVELRCDPISGHTALYWYRQSLGQGPEFLIYFQGTGAADDSGLPNDRFFAVRPEGSVSTLKIQRTERGDSAVYLCASSFQGDTEAFFGQGTRLTVV.

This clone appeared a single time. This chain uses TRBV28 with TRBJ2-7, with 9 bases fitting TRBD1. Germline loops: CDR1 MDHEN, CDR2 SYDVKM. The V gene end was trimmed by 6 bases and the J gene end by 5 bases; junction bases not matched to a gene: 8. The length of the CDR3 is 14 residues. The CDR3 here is CASRATGGINEQYF. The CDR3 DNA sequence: TGTGCCAGCAGAGCGACAGGGGGTATCAACGAGCAGTACTTC.

The CDR3, as DNA: TGTGCCAGCAGTGGGACAGGGAAGTACAATGAGCAGTTCTTC. This encodes CASSGTGKYNEQFF. The rearrangement uses TRBV25-1 and TRBJ2-1; TRBD1 matches 8 bases. In germline, CDR1 is MGHDK, CDR2 SYGVNS. With 4 bases clipped from V and 4 bases from J, the junction kept 3 bases outside the gene matches. This CDR3 is 14 amino acids long.

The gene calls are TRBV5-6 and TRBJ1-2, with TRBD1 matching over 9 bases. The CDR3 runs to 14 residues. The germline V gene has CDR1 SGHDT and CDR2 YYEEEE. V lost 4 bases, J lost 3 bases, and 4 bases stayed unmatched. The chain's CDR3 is CASSGTGTDYGYTF. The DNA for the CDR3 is TGTGCCAGCAGCGGGACAGGGACTGACTATGGCTACACCTTC.

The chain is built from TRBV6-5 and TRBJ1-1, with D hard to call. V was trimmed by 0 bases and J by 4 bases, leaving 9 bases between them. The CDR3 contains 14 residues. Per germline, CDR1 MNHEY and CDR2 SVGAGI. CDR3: CASSYSGTITEAFF. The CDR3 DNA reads TGTGCCAGCAGTTACTCGGGCACAATCACTGAAGCTTTCTTT.

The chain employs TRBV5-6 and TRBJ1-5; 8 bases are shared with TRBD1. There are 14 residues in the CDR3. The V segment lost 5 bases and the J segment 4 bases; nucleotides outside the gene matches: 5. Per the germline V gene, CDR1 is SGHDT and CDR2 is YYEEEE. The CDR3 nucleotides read TGTGCCAGCAGGGTGGACAGGGAGAATCAGCCCCAGCATTTT. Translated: CASRVDRENQPQHF. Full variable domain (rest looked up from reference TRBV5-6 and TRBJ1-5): DAGVTQSPTHLIKTRGQQVTLRCSPKSGHDTVSWYQQALGQGPQFIFQYYEEEERQRGNFPDRFSGHQFPNYSSELNVNALLLGDSALYLCASRVDRENQPQHFGDGTRLSIL.

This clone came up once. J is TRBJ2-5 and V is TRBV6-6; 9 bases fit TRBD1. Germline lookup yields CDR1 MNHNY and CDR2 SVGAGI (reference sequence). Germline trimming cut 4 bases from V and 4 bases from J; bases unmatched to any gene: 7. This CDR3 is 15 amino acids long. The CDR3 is CASSSPGTGLETQYF. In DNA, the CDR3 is TGTGCCAGCAGTTCCCCCGGGACAGGGTTAGAGACCCAGTACTTC.

The CDR3 DNA reads TGTGCCAGCAGTTACTCGCAGGGCCAGTACGAGCAGTACTTC. It encodes CASSYSQGQYEQYF. The chain uses TRBV6-5 and TRBJ2-7, with a weak D call TRBD1 (5 bases). CDR1 and CDR2 (germline): MNHEY, SVGAGI. The CDR3 is 14 amino acids. Between the trimmed V and J ends, which lost 0 bases and 4 bases, there was a span of 10 bases.

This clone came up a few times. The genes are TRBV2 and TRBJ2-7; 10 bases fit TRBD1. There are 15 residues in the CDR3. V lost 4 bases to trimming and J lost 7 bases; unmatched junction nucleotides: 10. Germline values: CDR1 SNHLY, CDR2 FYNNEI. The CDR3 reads CASSARDRGVFEQYF. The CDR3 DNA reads TGTGCCAGCAGTGCCCGGGACAGGGGCGTCTTTGAGCAGTACTTC.

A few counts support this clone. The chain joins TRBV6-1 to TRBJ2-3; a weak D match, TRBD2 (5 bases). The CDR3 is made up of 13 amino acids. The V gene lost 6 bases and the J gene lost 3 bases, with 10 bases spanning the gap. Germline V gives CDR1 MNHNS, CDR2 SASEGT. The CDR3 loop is CASSRTQTDTQYF. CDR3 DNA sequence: TGTGCCAGCAGCCGGACTCAAACAGATACGCAGTATTTT.

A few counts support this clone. The CDR3 spells CASRGGLSYEQYF. The CDR3 coding sequence is TGCGCCAGCCGGGGGGGACTATCTTACGAGCAGTACTTC. The chain employs TRBV4-1 and TRBJ2-7; 8 bases map to TRBD2. The CDR3 runs to 13 residues. Unmatched junction bases numbered 7, after V lost 8 bases and J lost 4 bases. CDR1 and CDR2 from the germline V gene are MGHRA and YSYEKL.

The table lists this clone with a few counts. Here the CDR3 reads CASSLGRQGNTEAFF. In nucleotides, the CDR3 is TGTGCCAGCAGCTTAGGTCGGCAGGGGAACACTGAAGCTTTCTTT. The chain uses TRBV7-8 and TRBJ1-1; possible D gene TRBD1, 5 bases. The V end lost 1 base, the J end lost 1 base, and 10 bases lay between the germline ends. This CDR3 has 15 amino acids. From germline, CDR1 is SGHVS and CDR2 FQNEAQ.

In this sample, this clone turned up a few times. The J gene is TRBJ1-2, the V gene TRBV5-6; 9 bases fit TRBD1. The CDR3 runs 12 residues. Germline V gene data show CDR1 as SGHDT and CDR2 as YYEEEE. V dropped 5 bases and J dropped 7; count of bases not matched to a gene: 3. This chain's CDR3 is CASRTGGIGYTF. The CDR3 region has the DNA TGTGCCAGCAGGACAGGGGGGATTGGCTACACCTTC.

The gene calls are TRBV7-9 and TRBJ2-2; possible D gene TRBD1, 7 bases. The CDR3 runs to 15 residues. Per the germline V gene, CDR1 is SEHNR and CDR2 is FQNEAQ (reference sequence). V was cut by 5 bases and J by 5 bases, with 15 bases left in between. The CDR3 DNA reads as TGTGCCAGCAGCCACGGACAGGCGGGGACCGGGGAGCTGTTTTTT. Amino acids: CASSHGQAGTGELFF.

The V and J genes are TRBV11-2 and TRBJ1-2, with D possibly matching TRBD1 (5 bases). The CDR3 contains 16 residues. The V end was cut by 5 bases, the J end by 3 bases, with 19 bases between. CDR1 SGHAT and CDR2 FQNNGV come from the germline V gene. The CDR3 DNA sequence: TGTGCCAGCAGCCCAAGCCCGGCAGGGAATTACTATGGCTACACCTTC. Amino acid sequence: CASSPSPAGNYYGYTF.

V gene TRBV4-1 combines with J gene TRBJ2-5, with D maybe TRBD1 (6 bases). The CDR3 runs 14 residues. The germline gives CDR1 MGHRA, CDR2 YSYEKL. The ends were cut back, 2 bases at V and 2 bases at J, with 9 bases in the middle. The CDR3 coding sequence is TGCGCCAGCAGCCAAATGACAGGTCAAGAGACCCAGTACTTC. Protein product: CASSQMTGQETQYF.